This T cell receptor (beta chain) is drawn from a study of blood T cell repertoires in COVID-19. Germline-derived CDR1 and CDR2 are MGHRA and YSYEKL. This CDR3 comprises 15 residues. Trimming removed 7 bases from V and 3 bases from J, with 17 bases in between. Seattle participants joined during active infection and were tracked over time. Profiled with immunoSEQ multiplex PCR; TCRdb holds only in-frame clones, not every one. This sample has some 160,000 clones, with roughly 90% found just once. The TCR originated in a man younger than 35 with COVID-19, enrolled during active disease. The chain carries TRBV4-1 and TRBJ2-3, with a possible D match to TRBD1 (5 bases). The sequenced material came from peripheral blood. The CDR3 sequence is CASTRTPALTDTQYF. The CDR3 nucleotides read TGCGCCAGCACCCGGACACCGGCACTTACAGATACGCAGTATTTT.